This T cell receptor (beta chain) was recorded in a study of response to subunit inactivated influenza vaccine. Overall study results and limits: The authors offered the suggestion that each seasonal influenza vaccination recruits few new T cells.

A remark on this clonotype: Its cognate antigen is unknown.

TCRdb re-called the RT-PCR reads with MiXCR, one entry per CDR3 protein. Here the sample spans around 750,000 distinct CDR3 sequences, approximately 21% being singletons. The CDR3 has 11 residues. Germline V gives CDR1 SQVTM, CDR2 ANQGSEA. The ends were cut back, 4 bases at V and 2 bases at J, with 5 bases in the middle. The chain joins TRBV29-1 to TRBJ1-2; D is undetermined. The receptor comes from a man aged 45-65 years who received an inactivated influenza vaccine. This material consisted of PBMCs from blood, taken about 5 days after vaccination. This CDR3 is CSVVSNYGYTF. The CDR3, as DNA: TGCAGCGTTGTCAGCAACTATGGCTACACCTTC.